Listed here is a single T cell receptor (beta chain). The antigen is not known. Trimming removed 6 bases from V and 1 base from J; junction bases left unmatched: 5. The CDR3 length is 14 residues. Germline values: CDR1 LNHNV, CDR2 YYDKDF (reference sequence). This specimen comes from a study of post-analysis software for immune sequencing data. Study-wide results and limits: People with multiple sclerosis had a significantly lower normalized Chao1 diversity than controls did. TRBV5-6, TRBV5-1 and TRBV20-1 were among a few TRBV segments more frequent in patients than controls.

TCR beta libraries were prepared from cDNA with unique molecular identifiers. MiXCR, applied by TCRdb to the PCR reads, yields one record per CDR3 protein. The data show about 770,000 distinct CDR3 sequences, roughly 50% seen once. The sequenced sample consisted of blood. V gene TRBV15 combines with J gene TRBJ2-5; 7 nucleotides line up with TRBD1. This TCR was recovered from a girl aged 10 to 17 with multiple sclerosis. CDR3: CATRTGRRQETQYF. The CDR3 DNA follows: TGTGCCACCAGGACAGGGAGACGCCAAGAGACCCAGTACTTC.